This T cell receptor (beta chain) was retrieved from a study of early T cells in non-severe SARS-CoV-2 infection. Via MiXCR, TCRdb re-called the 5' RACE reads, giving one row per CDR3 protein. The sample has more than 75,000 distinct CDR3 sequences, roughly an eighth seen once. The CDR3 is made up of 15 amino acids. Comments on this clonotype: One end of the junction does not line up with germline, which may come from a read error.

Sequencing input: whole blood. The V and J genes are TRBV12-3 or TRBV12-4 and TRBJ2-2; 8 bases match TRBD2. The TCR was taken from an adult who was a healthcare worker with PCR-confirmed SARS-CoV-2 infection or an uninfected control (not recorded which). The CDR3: CASSRGGSNTGEQFF. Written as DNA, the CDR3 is TGTGCCAGCAGCCGCGGGGGGTCGAACACCGGGGAGCAGTTTTTT.